These 28 T cell receptor beta chains share one sample of origin, sequenced in a study of shared clonotypes between healthy human individuals (dated by TCRdb to 2018 to 2021). The method behind the library was the immunoSEQ multiplex PCR assay. TCRdb limited this immuneACCESS table to in-frame rearrangements with V and J called. A share of clones is missing; checked studies link under half to unresolved V genes, and the rest is unexplained. The sample table records 650,000 to 800,000 clones; 72% of these occur just once. Approximately 1.8% of the sample belongs to the ten largest clones. The specimen was memory CD4+ T cells sorted from blood. The intended sense of this specimen's cell subset or site label: CD45RA-negative fraction. These receptors all stem from a woman in her twenties or thirties in good health.

As for this clone: Distinct nucleotide sequences in the sample also encode this CDR3. V is TRBV6-6 and J is TRBJ2-7, with D hard to call. Trimming shortened V by 6 bases and J by 4 bases, and 7 bases separated the two germline ends. This CDR3 has 11 amino acids. In germline, CDR1 is MNHNY, CDR2 SVGAGI (reference sequence). Here the CDR3 reads CASRASYEQYF. CDR3 sequence (DNA): TGTGCCAGCAGGGCTAGTTACGAGCAGTACTTC.

The chain combines TRBV28 with TRBJ2-5, with D possibly matching TRBD2 (5 bases). This CDR3 has 13 residues. The germline V gene has CDR1 MDHEN and CDR2 SYDVKM. V was shortened by 6 bases and J by 7 bases, with 15 bases between the two germline ends. CDR3 bases: TGTGCCAGCAGGTCTCGGGGTCTGGGGACCCAGTACTTC. Encoded protein: CASRSRGLGTQYF. The variable domain in full, with the rest retrieved from reference TRBV28 and TRBJ2-5, is DVKVTQSSRYLVKRTGEKVFLECVQDMDHENMFWYRQDPGLGLRLIYFSYDVKMKEKGDIPEGYSVSREKKERFSLILESASTNQTSMYLCASRSRGLGTQYFGPGTRLLVL.

The chain combines TRBV6-1 with TRBJ1-4; D unresolved. Trimming stripped 1 base from V and 2 bases from J, with 8 bases between. The germline CDR1 and CDR2 sequences are MNHNS and SASEGT. This CDR3 contains 15 residues. The CDR3 DNA reads as TGTGCCAGCAGTGAAGGGGCAGGTACTAATGAAAAACTGTTTTTT. As protein: CASSEGAGTNEKLFF.

The J gene is TRBJ2-1, the V gene TRBV5-1, with D perhaps matching TRBD1 or TRBD2 (5 bases each). CDR1 SGHRS and CDR2 YFSETQ come from the germline V gene. V was cut by 3 bases and J by 7 bases, with 20 bases left in between. CDR3 size: 16 residues. The CDR3 protein is CASSSGWEGVGNEQFF. CDR3 DNA: TGCGCCAGCAGCTCGGGGTGGGAAGGGGTTGGGAATGAGCAGTTCTTC.

DNA of the CDR3: TGTGCCAGCAGCTCGACTAGCGGGAGTAATGACAATGAGCAGTTCTTC. Translation gives CASSSTSGSNDNEQFF. The chain carries TRBV9 and TRBJ2-1; 12 positions match TRBD2. V gave up 4 bases and J gave up 5 bases; unmatched junction bases: 7. Germline CDR1 SGDLS, CDR2 YYNGEE. The CDR3 spans 16 residues. Drawing the rest from reference TRBV9 and TRBJ2-1, the complete variable domain is DSGVTQTPKHLITATGQRVTLRCSPRSGDLSVYWYQQSLDQGLQFLIQYYNGEERAKGNILERFSAQQFPDLHSELNLSSLELGDSALYFCASSSTSGSNDNEQFFGPGTRLTVL.

This chain uses TRBV18 with TRBJ2-7; D may be TRBD1 or TRBD2 (7 bases each). Germline lookup yields CDR1 KGHSH and CDR2 LQKENI. Trimming removed 4 bases from V and 7 bases from J, with 23 bases in between. The CDR3 is made up of 16 amino acids. The DNA of the CDR3 is TGTGCCAGCTCACTACAATACGGGACAGTGGGAGGGGAGCAGTACTTC. It yields the protein CASSLQYGTVGGEQYF.

The chain carries TRBV28 and TRBJ1-2; possible D gene TRBD1, 6 bases. There are 15 residues in the CDR3. Between the trimmed V and J ends, which lost 6 bases and 0 bases, there was a span of 14 bases. Germline V gene data show CDR1 as MDHEN and CDR2 as SYDVKM. CDR3 sequence (DNA): TGTGCCAGCAGACCCTCCAGGGGAACTAACTATGGCTACACCTTC. Protein sequence: CASRPSRGTNYGYTF.

J is TRBJ2-2 and V is TRBV19, with a tentative D call TRBD2 (6 bases). Germline CDR1 and CDR2: LNHDA and SQIVND (reference sequence). V was pared by 3 bases and J by 7 bases, with 6 bases between. This CDR3 comprises 12 residues. CDR3 in amino acids: CASSMGGGELFF. CDR3 coding DNA: TGTGCCAGTAGTATGGGAGGCGGGGAGCTGTTTTTT.

V usage is TRBV6-5 and J usage is TRBJ2-7; TRBD2 aligns across 9 bases. V lost 4 bases to trimming and J lost 2 bases; unmatched junction nucleotides: 9. Germline V gives CDR1 MNHEY, CDR2 SVGAGI. This CDR3 is 16 amino acids long. In DNA, the CDR3 is TGTGCCAGCAGTTCGAGTAGGCTAGCGGGGACCTACGAGCAGTACTTC. It codes for CASSSSRLAGTYEQYF.

V usage is TRBV11-2 and J usage is TRBJ2-1; possible D gene TRBD2, 6 bases. V was cut by 1 base and J by 5 bases, with 9 bases left in between. This CDR3 spans 14 amino acids. Germline V gene data show CDR1 as SGHAT and CDR2 as FQNNGV. The CDR3 sequence is CASSLAGVNNEQFF. The CDR3 region has the DNA TGTGCCAGCAGCTTAGCGGGAGTAAACAATGAGCAGTTCTTC.

A single count supports this clone. J is TRBJ2-3 and V is TRBV2; D remains ambiguous. Looked up from germline, CDR1 is SNHLY and CDR2 is FYNNEI. V was pared by 6 bases and J by 4 bases, with 14 bases between. The CDR3 spans 14 residues. The CDR3 DNA reads as TGTGCCAGCAGGAGAGAAATTAACGCAGATACGCAGTATTTT. It specifies CASRREINADTQYF.

Comment on this clone: This sample includes further DNA sequences coding for the same CDR3. This chain connects TRBV9 to TRBJ2-3; D gene uncertain. The CDR3 has 12 residues. CDR1 SGDLS and CDR2 YYNGEE come from the germline V gene. V was trimmed by 0 bases and J by 5 bases, leaving 4 bases between them. CDR3 sequence: CASSVVGDTQYF. Here the CDR3 DNA reads TGTGCCAGCAGCGTAGTAGGAGATACGCAGTATTTT.

This CDR3 reads CASSPGTGPRYGYTF. The CDR3 DNA reads TGTGCCAGTAGTCCAGGGACAGGGCCCAGGTATGGCTACACCTTC. The chain joins TRBV19 to TRBJ1-2; TRBD1 aligns across 9 bases. The V gene's germline CDR1 is LNHDA and CDR2 SQIVND (reference sequence). J was trimmed by 5 bases and V by 5 bases; bases with no gene match: 9. The CDR3 is 15 amino acids. The full variable domain, rest sourced from reference TRBV19 and TRBJ1-2, is DGGITQSPKYLFRKEGQNVTLSCEQNLNHDAMYWYRQDPGQGLRLIYYSQIVNDFQKGDIAEGYSVSREKKESFPLTVTSAQKNPTAFYLCASSPGTGPRYGYTFGSGTRLTVV.

This chain connects TRBV28 to TRBJ1-2, with D possibly matching TRBD1 (5 bases). Deletions cut 7 bases from V and 8 bases from J, with 23 bases between. The length of the CDR3 is 15 residues. The germline V gene has CDR1 MDHEN and CDR2 SYDVKM. The CDR3 here is CASTSGEASPSGYTF. The CDR3 DNA follows: TGTGCCAGCACCTCGGGGGAGGCGTCCCCAAGCGGCTACACCTTC.

V gene TRBV25-1 combines with J gene TRBJ2-1; 7 bases line up with TRBD1. V gave up 8 bases and J gave up 2 bases; unmatched junction bases: 12. The CDR3 is 16 residues long. In germline, CDR1 is MGHDK, CDR2 SYGVNS. The CDR3 DNA follows: TGTGCCAGCGGATCACAGGGGTCTAGCACCTACAATGAGCAGTTCTTC. Translating it yields CASGSQGSSTYNEQFF.

The V and J genes are TRBV29-1 and TRBJ2-5; D is possibly TRBD1 (5 bases). V was cut by 3 bases and J by 5 bases, with 13 bases left in between. This CDR3 spans 13 amino acids. CDR1 and CDR2 from the germline V gene are SQVTM and ANQGSEA. This chain's CDR3 is CSVDTGPGETQYF. DNA for the CDR3: TGCAGCGTTGATACAGGCCCAGGGGAGACCCAGTACTTC.

The chain uses TRBV15 and TRBJ2-5; TRBD2 matches 8 bases. The CDR3 is 14 residues long. From germline, CDR1 is LNHNV and CDR2 YYDKDF (reference sequence). J gave up 5 bases and V 4 bases, and 6 bases lay outside the gene matches. CDR3 nucleotide sequence: TGTGCCACCAGCACAGCGGGAGTGTGGGAGACCCAGTACTTC. This encodes CATSTAGVWETQYF.

This chain joins TRBV5-4 and TRBJ2-7, with unresolved D. Trimming took off 0 bases at V and 1 base at J, with 11 bases between the two ends. Germline CDR1 and CDR2: SGHNT and YYREEE (reference sequence). The CDR3 sequence is 15 residues long. CDR3 loop: CASSLAGIGSYEQYF. CDR3 DNA: TGTGCCAGCAGCTTGGCGGGTATAGGGTCCTACGAGCAGTACTTC.

This clone appeared a single time. V and J are TRBV7-8 and TRBJ1-1; D remains unclear. The length of the CDR3 is 15 residues. V lost 4 bases and J 5 bases, leaving 17 bases between the germline ends. Per the germline V gene, CDR1 is SGHVS and CDR2 is FQNEAQ. The CDR3 sequence: CASSSTRRLPTEAFF. In DNA form, the CDR3 reads TGTGCCAGCAGCTCGACGAGGAGGTTACCGACTGAAGCTTTCTTT.

At least ten counts were recorded for this clone. The rearrangement joins TRBV28 to TRBJ1-5; D unclear. V dropped 2 bases and J dropped 11 bases, with 16 bases sitting between them. This CDR3 is 14 amino acids long. The germline CDR1 and CDR2 sequences are MDHEN and SYDVKM. CDR3 residues: CASSLPHLQWAQHF. CDR3 DNA: TGTGCCAGCAGTTTACCACACCTCCAATGGGCCCAGCATTTT.

The chain couples TRBV7-2 to TRBJ1-3; a possible D gene is TRBD1 (5 bases). The CDR3 is 13 amino acids. The germline V gene encodes CDR1 SGHTA and CDR2 FQGNSA. Trimming stripped 1 base from V and 8 bases from J, with 9 bases between. The CDR3 loop reads CASSLVKGDTIYF. DNA for the CDR3: TGTGCCAGCAGCTTAGTCAAAGGGGACACCATATATTTT.

The V and J genes are TRBV27 and TRBJ1-5, with 7 bases that match TRBD1. The V and J ends lost 6 bases and 4 bases, in that order; junction bases with no gene match: 6. This CDR3 has 14 amino acids. The germline gives CDR1 MNHEY, CDR2 SMNVEV (reference sequence). CDR3 protein: CASSPGQLNQPQHF. The CDR3 bases are TGTGCCAGCAGCCCGGGACAGCTTAATCAGCCCCAGCATTTT.

The chain employs TRBV28 and TRBJ2-3; D may be TRBD2 (6 bases). Trimming shortened V by 6 bases and J by 5 bases, and 12 bases separated the two germline ends. CDR3 length: 13 residues. Looked up from germline, CDR1 is MDHEN and CDR2 is SYDVKM. CDR3 DNA: TGTGCCAGCAGCTCACGGGAGCGAGATACGCAGTATTTT. Residues: CASSSRERDTQYF.

The rearrangement uses TRBV25-1 and TRBJ1-2; perhaps TRBD1 as D (6 bases). Trimming pared 2 bases from V and 7 bases from J, leaving 17 bases between. The CDR3 totals 15 residues. Per germline, CDR1 MGHDK and CDR2 SYGVNS. The DNA of the CDR3 is TGTGCCAGCAGTGAACCCTCCACGGGGGGCCTTGGCTACACCTTC. Residues: CASSEPSTGGLGYTF.

This clone was observed once. DNA for the CDR3: TGCGCCAGCAGCGACACAGGGGGCTCCTACGAGCAGTACTTC. Amino acid sequence: CASSDTGGSYEQYF. This chain connects TRBV5-1 to TRBJ2-7; 8 bases are a match to TRBD1. V dropped 4 bases and J dropped 0; count of bases not matched to a gene: 3. The CDR3 extends over 14 amino acids. CDR1 SGHRS and CDR2 YFSETQ come from the germline V gene. Full variable domain (outside the CDR3, taken from reference TRBV5-1 and TRBJ2-7): KAGVTQTPRYLIKTRGQQVTLSCSPISGHRSVSWYQQTPGQGLQFLFEYFSETQRNKGNFPGRFSGRQFSNSRSEMNVSTLELGDSALYLCASSDTGGSYEQYFGPGTRLTVT.

The chain recombines TRBV29-1 with TRBJ1-1; D possibly corresponds to TRBD1 (5 bases). V was pared by 1 base and J by 4 bases, with 13 bases between. CDR3 length: 14 residues. Germline CDR1 and CDR2: SQVTM and ANQGSEA. The CDR3 coding sequence is TGCAGCGTTGAAGGGGCAGGGTTGTCCACTGAAGCTTTCTTT. Translated: CSVEGAGLSTEAFF.

This clone was detected only a few times. V is TRBV29-1 and J is TRBJ2-1; a weak D match, TRBD1 (5 bases). The CDR3 runs 13 residues. CDR1 is SQVTM and CDR2 is ANQGSEA in the germline V gene. The germline V and J ends were trimmed by 2 bases and 6 bases, with 11 bases remaining between them. The CDR3 region has the DNA TGCAGCGTTGAATCACAGGCACCCAATGAGCAGTTCTTC. Protein sequence: CSVESQAPNEQFF.

This chain's CDR3 is CASSHDRGGEKLFF. The CDR3 coding sequence is TGTGCCAGCAGTCACGACAGGGGCGGTGAAAAACTGTTTTTT. V and J are TRBV6-1 and TRBJ1-4; 8 bases match TRBD1. The CDR3 totals 14 residues. V lost 5 bases, J lost 7 bases, and 6 bases stayed unmatched. Germline loops: CDR1 MNHNS, CDR2 SASEGT.